The next 27 T cell receptor beta chains were all read from a single sample in a study of cytomegalovirus exposure and HLA in healthy donors. The PCR had 60 Vbeta and 13 Jbeta primers. Profiling relied on immunoSEQ multiplex PCR, and the TCRdb table lists in-frame clones only, not all of them. The table records 110,000 to 150,000 clones, roughly 80% of them present only once. Sequenced input: PBMCs. These TCRs come from a woman aged 45 to 65 in good health and CMV-seropositive.

Worth noting for this clone: The sample contains more than one DNA sequence encoding this CDR3. This chain joins TRBV5-1 and TRBJ2-5; 7 bases are shared with TRBD1. The J segment lost 1 base and the V segment lost 2 bases, leaving 2 bases of the junction unmatched. The CDR3 is 14 amino acids. Germline V gene lookup returns CDR1 SGHRS and CDR2 YFSETQ. Written as DNA, the CDR3 is TGCGCCAGCAGCTTAAGACAGGGCCAAGAGACCCAGTACTTC. Protein sequence: CASSLRQGQETQYF.

The genes are TRBV7-2 and TRBJ2-4, with 7 nucleotides matching TRBD1. The CDR3 has 15 amino acids. V dropped 5 bases and J dropped 1; count of bases not matched to a gene: 5. The germline gives CDR1 SGHTA, CDR2 FQGNSA. The CDR3 is CASSEDRVAKNIQYF. The CDR3 bases are TGTGCCAGCAGCGAAGACAGGGTCGCCAAAAACATTCAGTACTTC. Supplemented by reference TRBV7-2 and TRBJ2-4, the full variable domain reads GAGVSQSPSNKVTEKGKDVELRCDPISGHTALYWYRQSLGQGLEFLIYFQGNSAPDKSGLPSDRFSAERTGGSVSTLTIQRTQQEDSAVYLCASSEDRVAKNIQYFGAGTRLSVL.

The rearrangement uses TRBV7-3 and TRBJ2-5, with a weak D call TRBD1 (6 bases). The tail of the sequence fits TRBJ2-7 better, so the J call may be wrong. Germline CDR1 reads SGHTA; CDR2 reads FQGTGA. The CDR3 runs to 13 residues. In nucleotides, the CDR3 is TGTGCCAGCAGCTTAAACAGGGAATACGAGCAGTACTTC. This sequence encodes CASSLNREYEQYF.

This sequence joins TRBV11-2 and TRBJ2-7, with TRBD1 identical over 10 bases. Germline V gene sequence: CDR1 SGHAT, CDR2 FQNNGV. The CDR3 consists of 15 residues. Unmatched junction bases numbered 10, after V lost 5 bases and J lost 6 bases. DNA of the CDR3: TGTGCCAGCAGCGTAGGGACAGGGGTTTTGGGCGAGCAGTACTTC. This gives the protein CASSVGTGVLGEQYF.

V and J are TRBV29-1 and TRBJ2-5; 12 bases line up with TRBD1. This CDR3 region has 14 residues. The V gene's germline CDR1 is SQVTM and CDR2 ANQGSEA. After removal of 8 bases from V and 5 bases from J, the junction contained 9 bases not matched to a gene. For the CDR3, the DNA is TGCAGCTTTGGGACAGGGGGCGATTCGGAGACCCAGTACTTC. Translation: CSFGTGGDSETQYF.

This chain joins TRBV5-5 and TRBJ1-5, with 10 bases fitting TRBD1. Germline V gene lookup returns CDR1 SGHKS and CDR2 YYEKEE (reference sequence). The J segment lost 4 bases and the V segment lost 5 bases, leaving 9 bases of the junction unmatched. The CDR3 runs 16 residues. CDR3 amino acids: CASSPGQGVRNQPQHF. The CDR3 region has the DNA TGTGCCAGCAGTCCTGGACAGGGGGTACGTAATCAGCCCCAGCATTTT.

The chain has TRBV15 and TRBJ1-5; maybe TRBD1 (6 bases). Germline CDR1 reads LNHNV; CDR2 reads YYDKDF (reference sequence). The CDR3 spans 14 residues. V was trimmed by 1 base and J by 6 bases, leaving 10 bases between them. The CDR3 protein is CATSRGGGGQPQHF. CDR3 nucleotide sequence: TGTGCCACCAGCAGAGGAGGGGGTGGTCAGCCCCAGCATTTT.

This clone was seen only a few times. The rearrangement uses TRBV5-6 and TRBJ1-2; weak D call: TRBD1 (6 bases). This CDR3 spans 13 amino acids. V lost 5 bases, J lost 0 bases, and 8 bases lay in between. Germline V CDR1 and CDR2: SGHDT, YYEEEE. The CDR3 region has the DNA TGTGCCAGCAGTGGGACACCTAACTATGGCTACACCTTC. Translating it yields CASSGTPNYGYTF.

J is TRBJ2-1 and V is TRBV7-8; D may be TRBD2 (6 bases). V lost 5 bases to trimming and J lost 0 bases, with 11 bases between them. CDR1 and CDR2 from the germline V gene are SGHVS and FQNEAQ. The CDR3 loop spans 15 amino acids. For the CDR3, the DNA is TGTGCCAGCAGCCGGGACTCCCGCTCCTACAATGAGCAGTTCTTC. It translates to CASSRDSRSYNEQFF.

The chain is built from TRBV7-2 and TRBJ2-7; 8 nucleotides agree with TRBD2. V was clipped by 0 bases and J by 2 bases; unmatched bases: 9. The CDR3 consists of 17 residues. Per germline, CDR1 SGHTA and CDR2 FQGNSA. The CDR3 nucleotides are TGTGCCAGCAGCTTAGCAGCCTTAAGGCGGGGGGCCTACGAGCAGTACTTC. Translated: CASSLAALRRGAYEQYF.

V gene TRBV4-2 combines with J gene TRBJ2-5, with D perhaps matching TRBD1 (5 bases). The germline gives CDR1 LGHNA, CDR2 YNFKEQ. The CDR3 extends over 16 amino acids. V was trimmed by 0 bases and J by 5 bases, leaving 16 bases between them. CDR3 sequence (DNA): TGTGCCAGCAGCCAAGATAGAAGGGGCCCTCGGGAGACCCAGTACTTC. Protein sequence: CASSQDRRGPRETQYF.

CDR3: CASSYGTGATYEQYF. Written as DNA, the CDR3 is TGTGCCAGCAGTTACGGGACAGGGGCAACCTACGAGCAGTACTTC. The chain links TRBV6-5 to TRBJ2-7, with 10 bases matching TRBD1. From germline, CDR1 is MNHEY and CDR2 SVGAGI. V was clipped by 2 bases and J by 2 bases; unmatched bases: 3. This CDR3 has 15 residues.

This clone was seen just once. The genes are TRBV7-3 and TRBJ2-1; 8 nucleotides line up with TRBD1. J lost 10 bases, V lost 5 bases, and 25 bases had no gene match. There are 19 residues in the CDR3. Germline V gene lookup returns CDR1 SGHTA and CDR2 FQGTGA. The CDR3 here is CASSATRSIRDRLHREQFF. CDR3 DNA sequence: TGTGCCAGCAGCGCTACCAGAAGTATTAGGGACAGGCTTCATCGGGAGCAGTTCTTC.

This clone was observed a handful of times. V and J are TRBV19 and TRBJ1-5; 8 nucleotides line up with TRBD1. The CDR3 has 14 amino acids. CDR1 and CDR2 from the germline V gene are LNHDA and SQIVND (reference sequence). Unmatched junction bases numbered 2, after V lost 3 bases and J lost 4 bases. CDR3 DNA sequence: TGTGCCAGTAGTATGGACAGGGAAAATCAGCCCCAGCATTTT. Protein product: CASSMDRENQPQHF.

For this clone: This CDR3 is also generated by other DNA sequences in the sample. The chain combines TRBV6-1 with TRBJ2-1; 12 bases line up with TRBD2. Germline-derived CDR1 and CDR2 are MNHNS and SASEGT. The CDR3 runs to 15 residues. Trimming at V came to 2 bases and at J to 4 bases, leaving 0 bases not matched to a gene. CDR3 nucleotide sequence: TGTGCCAGCAGTGAACTAGCGGGGGGGTACAATGAGCAGTTCTTC. Translating it yields CASSELAGGYNEQFF.

This clone appeared a single time. The genes are TRBV19 and TRBJ2-7, with D unresolved. This CDR3 contains 15 residues. Trimming removed 3 bases at V and 0 bases at J, with 12 bases between. The germline V gene has CDR1 LNHDA and CDR2 SQIVND (reference sequence). The CDR3 sequence: CASSIFVRSSYEQYF. The CDR3 DNA sequence: TGTGCCAGTAGTATCTTCGTTAGAAGCTCCTACGAGCAGTACTTC.

J is TRBJ2-7 and V is TRBV30; TRBD2 matches at 11 bases. The CDR3 sequence is 16 residues long. CDR1 and CDR2 from the germline V gene are GTSNPN and SVGIG (reference sequence). With 3 bases clipped from V and 7 bases from J, the junction kept 14 bases outside the gene matches. CDR3 DNA: TGTGCCTGGAGGGTGGGACTAGCGGTCCCATCTGGGGAGCAGTACTTC. It yields the protein CAWRVGLAVPSGEQYF. Variable domain in full (rest from reference TRBV30 and TRBJ2-7): SQTIHQWPATLVQPVGSPLSLECTVEGTSNPNLYWYRQAAGRGLQLLFYSVGIGQISSEVPQNLSASRPQDRQFILSSKKLLLSDSGFYLCAWRVGLAVPSGEQYFGPGTRLTVT.

The genes are TRBV9 and TRBJ2-5, with 9 bases matching TRBD2. Unmatched junction bases numbered 11, after V lost 3 bases and J lost 5 bases. Germline V CDR1 and CDR2: SGDLS, YYNGEE. This CDR3 is 16 amino acids long. The CDR3 sequence: CASSGSGGRGSETQYF. The CDR3 bases are TGTGCCAGCAGCGGTAGCGGGGGCCGAGGGTCTGAGACCCAGTACTTC.

The chain joins TRBV2 to TRBJ1-2, with a tentative D call TRBD1 (5 bases). The CDR3 totals 13 residues. The germline V gene encodes CDR1 SNHLY and CDR2 FYNNEI. The V and J ends lost 4 bases and 8 bases respectively, with 14 bases between them. DNA of the CDR3: TGTGCCAGCAGTGTTTTAGGGGCGAGAGGCTACACCTTC. Amino acids: CASSVLGARGYTF.

The J gene is TRBJ1-2, the V gene TRBV21-1; TRBD1 is the table's D call, not checked against the DNA. TRBV21-1 has pseudogene status. There are 17 residues in the CDR3. The CDR3 bases are TGTGCCAGCAGCATCTCCCCCGTGTTGGGTCAGGGCGGCGGCTACACCTTC. Protein: CASSISPVLGQGGGYTF.

The chain combines TRBV19 with TRBJ2-3; possible D gene TRBD2, 5 bases. Germline lookup yields CDR1 LNHDA and CDR2 SQIVND (reference sequence). Trimming stripped 6 bases from V and 3 bases from J, with 16 bases between. The CDR3 spans 15 residues. CDR3 coding DNA: TGTGCCAGTAGGCGGGCCCCTCAAGGGACAGATACGCAGTATTTT. It translates to CASRRAPQGTDTQYF.

The genes are TRBV6-4 and TRBJ2-2, with D tentatively TRBD2 (5 bases). V shed 3 bases and J shed 6 bases, with 11 bases lying between them. This CDR3 spans 14 amino acids. CDR1 and CDR2 from the germline V gene are MRHNA and SNTAGT. The CDR3 region is CASSERTSSGELFF. CDR3 coding DNA: TGTGCCAGCAGTGAGAGGACTTCTTCCGGGGAGCTGTTTTTT.

The V gene is TRBV10-3, the J gene TRBJ1-3; maybe TRBD1 (5 bases). Germline lookup yields CDR1 ENHRY and CDR2 SYGVKD. The CDR3 is 15 residues long. Trimming cost V 3 bases and J 4 bases, with 13 bases left between them. The CDR3: CAISDTGTIGNTIYF. DNA for the CDR3: TGTGCCATCAGTGACACAGGCACCATCGGAAACACCATATATTTT.

This chain connects TRBV16 to TRBJ2-2; D might be TRBD1 (5 bases). The V gene's germline CDR1 is KGHSY and CDR2 FQNENV. V lost 4 bases to trimming and J lost 7 bases, with 13 bases between them. CDR3 length equals 14 residues. This chain's CDR3 is CASSPKGRGGELFF. CDR3 DNA: TGTGCCAGCAGCCCGAAGGGGCGCGGCGGGGAGCTGTTTTTT.

This sequence joins TRBV7-2 and TRBJ1-5, with a tentative D call TRBD1 (6 bases). Germline V CDR1 and CDR2: SGHTA, FQGNSA. V shed 5 bases and J shed 6 bases, with 11 bases lying between them. The CDR3 contains 13 residues. This CDR3 is CASSPNRAQPQHF. CDR3 in DNA: TGTGCCAGCAGCCCCAACAGGGCTCAGCCCCAGCATTTT. Full variable domain (remainder filled in from reference TRBV7-2 and TRBJ1-5): GAGVSQSPSNKVTEKGKDVELRCDPISGHTALYWYRQSLGQGLEFLIYFQGNSAPDKSGLPSDRFSAERTGGSVSTLTIQRTQQEDSAVYLCASSPNRAQPQHFGDGTRLSIL.

The rearrangement links TRBV19 to TRBJ1-5; D ambiguous. CDR1 and CDR2 from the germline V gene are LNHDA and SQIVND (reference sequence). The CDR3 has 15 residues. V was shortened by 4 bases and J by 7 bases, with 17 bases between the two germline ends. The CDR3 nucleotides are TGTGCCAGTAGTACCCAACGGGGAGTTTCACAGCCCCAGCATTTT. It translates to CASSTQRGVSQPQHF.

The chain links TRBV7-3 to TRBJ2-1, with 8 bases fitting TRBD1. Germline V CDR1 and CDR2: SGHTA, FQGTGA. Trimming removed 4 bases from V and 8 bases from J; junction bases left unmatched: 10. This CDR3 spans 15 amino acids. CDR3 nucleotide sequence: TGTGCCAGCAGCTCGCGGACAGGGTTTAGGGATGAGCAGTTCTTC. It codes for CASSSRTGFRDEQFF.